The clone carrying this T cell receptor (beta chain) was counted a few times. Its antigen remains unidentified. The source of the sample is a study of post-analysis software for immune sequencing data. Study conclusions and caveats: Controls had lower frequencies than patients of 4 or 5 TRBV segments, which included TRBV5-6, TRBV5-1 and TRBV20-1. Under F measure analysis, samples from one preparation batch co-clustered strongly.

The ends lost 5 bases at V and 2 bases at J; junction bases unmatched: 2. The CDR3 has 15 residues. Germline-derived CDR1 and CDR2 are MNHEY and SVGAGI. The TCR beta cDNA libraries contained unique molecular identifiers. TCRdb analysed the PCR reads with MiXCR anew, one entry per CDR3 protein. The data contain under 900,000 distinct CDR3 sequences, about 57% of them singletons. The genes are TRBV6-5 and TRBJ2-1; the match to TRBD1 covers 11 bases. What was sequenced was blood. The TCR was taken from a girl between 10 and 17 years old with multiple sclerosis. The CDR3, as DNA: TGTGCCAGCAGTCGGGGACAGGGGGCCTACAATGAGCAGTTCTTC. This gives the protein CASSRGQGAYNEQFF.